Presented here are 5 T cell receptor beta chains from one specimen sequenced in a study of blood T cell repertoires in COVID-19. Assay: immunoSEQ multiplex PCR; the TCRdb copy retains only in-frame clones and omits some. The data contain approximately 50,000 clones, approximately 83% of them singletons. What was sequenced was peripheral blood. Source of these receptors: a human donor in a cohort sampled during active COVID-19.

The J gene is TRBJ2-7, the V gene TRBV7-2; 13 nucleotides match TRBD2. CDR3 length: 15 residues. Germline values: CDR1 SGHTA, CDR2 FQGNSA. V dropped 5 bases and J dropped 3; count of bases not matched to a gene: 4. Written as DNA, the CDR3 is TGTGCCAGCAGCAAAGGGACTAGCGGGGTCTACGAGCAGTACTTC. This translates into CASSKGTSGVYEQYF.

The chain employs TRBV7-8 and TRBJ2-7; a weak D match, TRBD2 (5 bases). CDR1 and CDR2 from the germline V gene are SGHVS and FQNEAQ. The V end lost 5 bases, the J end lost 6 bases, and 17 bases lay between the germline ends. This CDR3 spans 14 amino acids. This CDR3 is CASSRGVGGLEQYF. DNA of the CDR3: TGTGCCAGCAGCCGAGGAGTAGGTGGACTCGAGCAGTACTTC.

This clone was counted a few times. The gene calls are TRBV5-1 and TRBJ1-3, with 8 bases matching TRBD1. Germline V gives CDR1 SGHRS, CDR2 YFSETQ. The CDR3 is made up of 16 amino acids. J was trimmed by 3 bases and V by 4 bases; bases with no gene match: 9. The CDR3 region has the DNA TGCGCCAGCAGCCTTCTCGACAGGGGATTTGGAAACACCATATATTTT. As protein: CASSLLDRGFGNTIYF.

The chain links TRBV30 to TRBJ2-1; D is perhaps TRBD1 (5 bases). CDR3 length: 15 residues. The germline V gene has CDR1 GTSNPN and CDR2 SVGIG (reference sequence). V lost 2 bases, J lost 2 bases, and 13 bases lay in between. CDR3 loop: CAWSPGMGPYNEQFF. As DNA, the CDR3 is TGTGCCTGGAGTCCGGGCATGGGGCCCTACAATGAGCAGTTCTTC.

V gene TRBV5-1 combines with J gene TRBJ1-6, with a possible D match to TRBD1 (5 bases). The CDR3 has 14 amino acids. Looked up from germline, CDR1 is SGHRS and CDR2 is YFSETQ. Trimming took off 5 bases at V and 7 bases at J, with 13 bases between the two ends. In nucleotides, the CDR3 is TGCGCCAGCAGTCTTATTTGGACAAATTCACCCCTCCACTTT. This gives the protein CASSLIWTNSPLHF.